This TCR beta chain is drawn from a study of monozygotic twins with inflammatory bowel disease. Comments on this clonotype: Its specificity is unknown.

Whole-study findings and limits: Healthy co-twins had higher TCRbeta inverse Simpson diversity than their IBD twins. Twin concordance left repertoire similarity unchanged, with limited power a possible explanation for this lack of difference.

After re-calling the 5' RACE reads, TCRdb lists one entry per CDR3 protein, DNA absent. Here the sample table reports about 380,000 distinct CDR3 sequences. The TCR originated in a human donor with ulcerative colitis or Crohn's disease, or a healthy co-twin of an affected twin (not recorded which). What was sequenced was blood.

Here the CDR3 reads CSARDWAKQGTGELFF. This chain links TRBV20-1 with TRBJ2-2; there is no DNA to check the TCRdb D call of TRBD1. CDR1 DFQATT and CDR2 SNEGSKA come from the germline V gene (reference sequence). This CDR3 has 16 residues.